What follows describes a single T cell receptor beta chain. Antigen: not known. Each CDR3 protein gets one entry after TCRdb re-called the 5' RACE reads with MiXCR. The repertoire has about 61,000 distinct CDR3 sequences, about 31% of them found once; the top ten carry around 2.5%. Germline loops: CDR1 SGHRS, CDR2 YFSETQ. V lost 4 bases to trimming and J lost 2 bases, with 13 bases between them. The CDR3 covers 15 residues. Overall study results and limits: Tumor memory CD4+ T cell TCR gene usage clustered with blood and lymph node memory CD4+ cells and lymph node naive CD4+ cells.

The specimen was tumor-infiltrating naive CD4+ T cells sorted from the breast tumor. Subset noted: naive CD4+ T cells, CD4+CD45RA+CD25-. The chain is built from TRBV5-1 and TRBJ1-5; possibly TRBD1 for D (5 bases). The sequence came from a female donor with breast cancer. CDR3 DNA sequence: TGCGCCAGCAGCGTTCAAGGGGACGGCAATCAGCCCCAGCATTTT. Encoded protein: CASSVQGDGNQPQHF.